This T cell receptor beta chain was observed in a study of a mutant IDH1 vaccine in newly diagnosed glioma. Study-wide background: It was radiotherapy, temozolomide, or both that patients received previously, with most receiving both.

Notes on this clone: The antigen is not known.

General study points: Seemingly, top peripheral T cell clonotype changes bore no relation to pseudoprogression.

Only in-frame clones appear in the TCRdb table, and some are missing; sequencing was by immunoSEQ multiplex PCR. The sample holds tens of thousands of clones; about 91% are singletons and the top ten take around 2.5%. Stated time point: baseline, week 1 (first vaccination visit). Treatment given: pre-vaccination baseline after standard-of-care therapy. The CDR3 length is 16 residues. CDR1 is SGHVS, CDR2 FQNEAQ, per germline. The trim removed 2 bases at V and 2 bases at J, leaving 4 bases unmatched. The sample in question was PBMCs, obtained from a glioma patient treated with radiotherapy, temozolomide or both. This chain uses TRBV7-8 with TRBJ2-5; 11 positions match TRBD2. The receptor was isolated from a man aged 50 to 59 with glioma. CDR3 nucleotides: TGTGCCAGCAGCTTAACTAGCGGGGGCCGGCAAGAGACCCAGTACTTC. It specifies CASSLTSGGRQETQYF.